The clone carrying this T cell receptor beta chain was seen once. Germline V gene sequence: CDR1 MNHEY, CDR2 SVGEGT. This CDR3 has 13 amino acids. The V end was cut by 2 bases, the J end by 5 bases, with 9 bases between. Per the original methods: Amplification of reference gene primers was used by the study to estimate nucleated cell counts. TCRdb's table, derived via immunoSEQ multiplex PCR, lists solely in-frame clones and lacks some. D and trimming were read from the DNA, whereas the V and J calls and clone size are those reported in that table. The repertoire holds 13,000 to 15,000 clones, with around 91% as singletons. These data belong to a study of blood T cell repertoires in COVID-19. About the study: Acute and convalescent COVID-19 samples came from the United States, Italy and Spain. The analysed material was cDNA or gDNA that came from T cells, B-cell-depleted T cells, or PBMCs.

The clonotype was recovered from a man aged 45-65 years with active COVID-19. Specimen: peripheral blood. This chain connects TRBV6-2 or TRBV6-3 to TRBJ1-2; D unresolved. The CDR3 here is CASSYVSEYGYTF. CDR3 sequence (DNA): TGTGCCAGCAGTTACGTGTCAGAATATGGCTACACCTTC.